The 5 T cell receptor beta chains reported below all come from one sample, sequenced in a study of blood T cells in healthy people across ages (dated by TCRdb to the mid-2010s). Receptor libraries were prepared by 5' RACE. TCRdb records Illumina HiSeq 2500 as the sequencer. The second PCR ran for about 6 to 12 cycles and used a J-beta primer mix along with a sample-barcoded 5' primer. The raw public reads went through TCRdb reprocessing: fastp at Q25, MiXCR clone calling, in-frame beta chains kept. Rows are combined by CDR3 protein, so each entry shows the most common genes and DNA. The sample table holds approximately 800,000 distinct CDR3 sequences, of which around a quarter were seen once. The ten largest clones represent under 4.5% of the sample. These data were also reused for a study on T cells of mothers and their children.

The sequenced sample consisted of blood. These receptors all stem from a boy younger than 18 in good health.

The chain recombines TRBV29-1 with TRBJ2-7; D possibly corresponds to TRBD1 (6 bases). The CDR3 is made up of 11 amino acids. V was shortened by 7 bases and J by 7 bases, with 14 bases between the two germline ends. Germline-derived CDR1 and CDR2 are SQVTM and ANQGSEA. The CDR3 spells CSAVDREEQYF. The CDR3 DNA follows: TGCAGCGCCGTGGACAGAGAAGAGCAGTACTTC.

This clonotype was counted a few times. The gene calls are TRBV7-8 and TRBJ2-3; 10 nucleotides align to TRBD2. CDR1 and CDR2 from the germline V gene are SGHVS and FQNEAQ. This CDR3 region has 16 residues. With V trimmed by 2 bases and J by 5 bases, 7 bases remained unmatched. CDR3 protein: CASSLWVAGGGDTQYF. For the CDR3, the DNA is TGTGCCAGCAGCTTATGGGTAGCGGGAGGTGGAGATACGCAGTATTTT.

This chain links TRBV20-1 with TRBJ2-1; 8 bases are a match to TRBD2. The germline V gene encodes CDR1 DFQATT and CDR2 SNEGSKA (reference sequence). The CDR3 length is 14 residues. Unmatched junction bases numbered 5, after V lost 3 bases and J lost 4 bases. The CDR3 region is CSARPGLGYNEQFF. The CDR3 DNA sequence: TGCAGTGCTAGGCCGGGACTAGGGTACAATGAGCAGTTCTTC.

This rearrangement joins TRBV27 to TRBJ1-4; D is unclear. CDR3 length: 20 amino acids. CDR1 MNHEY and CDR2 SMNVEV come from the germline V gene (reference sequence). V dropped 5 bases and J dropped 0 bases, with 25 bases sitting between them. CDR3 coding DNA: TGTGCCAGCAGTGCCAGGAGGGTTGAAGGCCTGAACCCAACTAATGAAAAACTGTTTTTT. Its protein product is CASSARRVEGLNPTNEKLFF.

The table lists this clonotype with a few counts. The chain employs TRBV9 and TRBJ2-2, with TRBD1 matching over 11 bases. The V and J ends lost 3 bases and 3 bases, in that order; junction bases with no gene match: 4. This CDR3 is built from 16 residues. CDR1 is SGDLS and CDR2 is YYNGEE in the germline V gene. The CDR3 DNA follows: TGTGCCAGCAGCGCCGGACAGGGGGCGGACACCGGGGAGCTGTTTTTT. This gives the protein CASSAGQGADTGELFF.